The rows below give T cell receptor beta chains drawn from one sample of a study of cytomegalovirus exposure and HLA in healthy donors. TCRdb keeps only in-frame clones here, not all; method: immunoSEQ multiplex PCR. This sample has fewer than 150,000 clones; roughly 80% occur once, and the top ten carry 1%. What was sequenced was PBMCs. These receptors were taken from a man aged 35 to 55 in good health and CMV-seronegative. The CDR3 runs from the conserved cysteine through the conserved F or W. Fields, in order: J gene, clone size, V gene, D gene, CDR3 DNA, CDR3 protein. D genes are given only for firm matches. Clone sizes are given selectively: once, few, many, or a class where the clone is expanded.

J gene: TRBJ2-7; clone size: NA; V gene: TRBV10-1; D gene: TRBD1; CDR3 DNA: TGCGCCAGCAGGGCTACCGCGACAGGGACCCCCTACGAGCAGTACTTC; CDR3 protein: CASRATATGTPYEQYF
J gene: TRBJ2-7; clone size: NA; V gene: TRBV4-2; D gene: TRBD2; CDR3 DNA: TGTGCCAGCAGCCCTCGCTCTAGCGGAGGTCAGGAGCAGTACTTC; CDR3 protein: CASSPRSSGGQEQYF
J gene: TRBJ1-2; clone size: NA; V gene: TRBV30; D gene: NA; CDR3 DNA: TGTGCCTGGACGGGGGAGTCTAACTATGGCTACACCTTC; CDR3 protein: CAWTGESNYGYTF
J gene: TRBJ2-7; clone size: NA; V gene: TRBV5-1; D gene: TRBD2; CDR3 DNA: TGCGCCAGCAGCTTTACTAGCGGGTCTTACGAGCAGTACTTC; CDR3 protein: CASSFTSGSYEQYF
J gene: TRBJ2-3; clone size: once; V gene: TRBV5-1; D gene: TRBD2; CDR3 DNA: TGCGCCAGCAGCTTGGTGCTAGCGGGGTCGGGAGATACGCAGTATTTT; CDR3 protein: CASSLVLAGSGDTQYF
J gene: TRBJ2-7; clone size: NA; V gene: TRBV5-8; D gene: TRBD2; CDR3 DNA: TGTGCCAGCAGCCATTACAGCGGGAGGATGATTACCTACGAGCAGTACTTC; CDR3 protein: CASSHYSGRMITYEQYF
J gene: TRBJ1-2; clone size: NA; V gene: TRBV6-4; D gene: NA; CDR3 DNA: TGTGCCAGCAGTGACTCTGCCGGGATCTATGGCTACACCTTC; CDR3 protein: CASSDSAGIYGYTF
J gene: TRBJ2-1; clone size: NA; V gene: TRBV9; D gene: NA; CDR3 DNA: TGTGCCAGCAGCCCTCAGATCAGCGTTACCAATGAGCAGTTCTTC; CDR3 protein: CASSPQISVTNEQFF
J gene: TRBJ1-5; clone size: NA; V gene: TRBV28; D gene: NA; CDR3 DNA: TGTGCCAGCCGAGAGGGAAATAGCAATCAGCCCCAGCATTTT; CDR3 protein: CASREGNSNQPQHF
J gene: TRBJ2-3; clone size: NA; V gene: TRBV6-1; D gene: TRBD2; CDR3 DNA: TGTGCCAGCAGTGTAGCGGGGGGAAGAGATACGCAGTATTTT; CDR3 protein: CASSVAGGRDTQYF
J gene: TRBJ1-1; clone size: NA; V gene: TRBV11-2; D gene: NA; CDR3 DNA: TGTGCCAGCAGCACCCACGGGGGGAACACTGAAGCTTTCTTT; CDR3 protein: CASSTHGGNTEAFF
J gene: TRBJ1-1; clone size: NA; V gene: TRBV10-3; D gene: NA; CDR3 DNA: TGTGCCACCGAGGGCTCATGGGGGAACACTGAAGCTTTCTTT; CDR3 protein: CATEGSWGNTEAFF
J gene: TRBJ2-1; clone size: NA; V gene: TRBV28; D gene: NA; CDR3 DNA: TGTGCCAGCAGTTTTCGTAATACGCGGAGTAAGTACAATGAGCAGTTCTTC; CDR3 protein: CASSFRNTRSKYNEQFF
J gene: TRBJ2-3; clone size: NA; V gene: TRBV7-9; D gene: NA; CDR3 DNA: TGTGCCAGCAGCCCTAAGGGTGGCAGGGATGATAGCACAGATACGCAGTATTTT; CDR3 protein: CASSPKGGRDDSTDTQYF
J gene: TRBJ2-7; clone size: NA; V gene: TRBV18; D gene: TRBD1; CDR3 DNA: TGTGCCAGCTCACCAAGGACAGGGGAGCAGTACTTC; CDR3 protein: CASSPRTGEQYF
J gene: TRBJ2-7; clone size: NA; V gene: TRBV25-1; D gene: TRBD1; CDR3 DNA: TGTGCCAGCAGTGAGACAGGGATTACTTACGAGCAGTACTTC; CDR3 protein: CASSETGITYEQYF
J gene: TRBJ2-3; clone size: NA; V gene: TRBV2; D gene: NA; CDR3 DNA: TGTGCCAGCAGTGAGTCAGGGGGGATAGTGGATACGCAGTATTTT; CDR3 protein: CASSESGGIVDTQYF
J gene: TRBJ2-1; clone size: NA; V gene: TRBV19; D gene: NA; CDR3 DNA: TGTGCCAGTAGTTCACAGGGAAATGAGCAGTTCTTC; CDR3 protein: CASSSQGNEQFF
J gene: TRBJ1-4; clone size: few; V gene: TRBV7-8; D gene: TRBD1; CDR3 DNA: TGTGCCAGCAGCCCACAGGGGGCTAATGAAAAACTGTTTTTT; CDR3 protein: CASSPQGANEKLFF
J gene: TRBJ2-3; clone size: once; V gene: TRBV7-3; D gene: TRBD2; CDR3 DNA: TGTGCCAGCAGCTCGGATAGCGGGAGGGCCTTGAGGTGGGCAGATACGCAGTATTTT; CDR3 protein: CASSSDSGRALRWADTQYF
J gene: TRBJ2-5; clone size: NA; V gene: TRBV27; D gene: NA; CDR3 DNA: TGTCAGGGGGGATCAGAGACCCAGTACTTC; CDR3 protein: CQGGSETQYF
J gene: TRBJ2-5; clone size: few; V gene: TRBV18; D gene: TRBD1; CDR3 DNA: TGTGCCAGCTCACCGGGACAGGGTGGAGAGACCCAGTACTTC; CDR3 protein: CASSPGQGGETQYF
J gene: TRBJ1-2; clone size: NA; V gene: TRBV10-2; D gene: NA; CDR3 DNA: TGCGCCAGCAGTGAGGGAGGGCAATGGGGCTACACCTTC; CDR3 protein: CASSEGGQWGYTF
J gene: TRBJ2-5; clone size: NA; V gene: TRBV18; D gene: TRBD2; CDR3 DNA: TGTGCCAGCTCACGGCAGAGCGGGGGCCAAGAGACCCAGTACTTC; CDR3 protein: CASSRQSGGQETQYF
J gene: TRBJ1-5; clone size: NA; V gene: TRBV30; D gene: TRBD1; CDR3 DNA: TGTGCCTGGAGTGGCCCCGGGACAGGGGTCGATCAGCCCCAGCATTTT; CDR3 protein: CAWSGPGTGVDQPQHF
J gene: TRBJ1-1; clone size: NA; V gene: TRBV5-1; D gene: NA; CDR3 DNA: TGCGCCAGCAGCTGGGGCATGGGCGGGGGGGAAGCTTTCTTT; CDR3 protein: CASSWGMGGGEAFF
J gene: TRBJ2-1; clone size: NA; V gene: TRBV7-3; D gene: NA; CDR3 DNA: TGTGCCAGCAGCCCCCCGGGCAGGGAATCCAATGAGCAGTTCTTC; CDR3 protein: CASSPPGRESNEQFF
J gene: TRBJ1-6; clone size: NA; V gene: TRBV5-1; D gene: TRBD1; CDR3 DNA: TGCGCCAGCAGCTCACAGGGGGCTATAGGTAATTCACCCCTCCACTTT; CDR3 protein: CASSSQGAIGNSPLHF
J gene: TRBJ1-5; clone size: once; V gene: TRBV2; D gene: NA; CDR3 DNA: TGTGCCAGCTCGAATGGAGGGGCGGATCAGCCCCAGCATTTT; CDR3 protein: CASSNGGADQPQHF
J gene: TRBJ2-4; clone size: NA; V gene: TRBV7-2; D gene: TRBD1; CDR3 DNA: TGTGCCAGCAGTATGGGGTACAGGGGGTATTACAAAAACATTCAGTACTTC; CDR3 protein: CASSMGYRGYYKNIQYF
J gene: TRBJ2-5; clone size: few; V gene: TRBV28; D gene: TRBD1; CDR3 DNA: TGTGCCAGCAGTTACCGGGACAGGGAGGGAAAGTACTTC; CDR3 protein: CASSYRDREGKYF
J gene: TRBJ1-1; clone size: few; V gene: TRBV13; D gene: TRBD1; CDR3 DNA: TGTGCCAGCAGCGCTGACAGGGGGCGGAGGAACACTGAAGCTTTCTTT; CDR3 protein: CASSADRGRRNTEAFF
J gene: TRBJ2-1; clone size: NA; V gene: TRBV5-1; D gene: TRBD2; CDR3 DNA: TGCGCCAGCAGTCATAGCGGGAGGAGTAACTACAATGAGCAGTTCTTC; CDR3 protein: CASSHSGRSNYNEQFF
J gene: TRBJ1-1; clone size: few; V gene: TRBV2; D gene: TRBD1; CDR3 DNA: TGTGCCAGCAGTAATACAGGGGGGGAGACTGAAGCTTTCTTT; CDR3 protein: CASSNTGGETEAFF
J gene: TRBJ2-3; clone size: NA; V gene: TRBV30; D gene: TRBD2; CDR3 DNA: TGTGCCTGGAGATACTTAGCGGGACCGGGGGATACGCAGTATTTT; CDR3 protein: CAWRYLAGPGDTQYF
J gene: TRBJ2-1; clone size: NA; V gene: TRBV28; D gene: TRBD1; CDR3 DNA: TGTGCCAGCAGTCCAGGTCCGCGACAGGGATCCTACAATGAGCAGTTCTTC; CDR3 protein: CASSPGPRQGSYNEQFF
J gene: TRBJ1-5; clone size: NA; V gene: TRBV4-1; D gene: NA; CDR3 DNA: TGCGCCAGCAGCCAAGACGGGACATCTTATAGCAATCAGCCCCAGCATTTT; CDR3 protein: CASSQDGTSYSNQPQHF
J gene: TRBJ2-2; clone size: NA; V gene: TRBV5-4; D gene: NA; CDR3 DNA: TGTGCCAGCAGCTTGGCCGGAGGAAGCGCCGGGGAGCTGTTTTTT; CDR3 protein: CASSLAGGSAGELFF
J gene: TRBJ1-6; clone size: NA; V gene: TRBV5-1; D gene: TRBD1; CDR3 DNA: TGCGCCAGCAGCTTGGACCCCGGGACAGGAGTGTCACCCCTCCACTTT; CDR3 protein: CASSLDPGTGVSPLHF
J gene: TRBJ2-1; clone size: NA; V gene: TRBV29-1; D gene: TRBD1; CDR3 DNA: TGCAGCCCCTCCCGGGACAGGGACTACAATGAGCAGTTCTTC; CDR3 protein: CSPSRDRDYNEQFF
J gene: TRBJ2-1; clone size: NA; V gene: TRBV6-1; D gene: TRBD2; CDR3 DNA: TGTGCCAGCACCGAAGGGCTAGCGGGAGACAATGAGCAGTTCTTC; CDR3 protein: CASTEGLAGDNEQFF
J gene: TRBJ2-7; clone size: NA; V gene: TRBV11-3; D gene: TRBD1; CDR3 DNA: TGTGCCAGCAGACGACCCCGACAGGGACAGGGGGGCCCCTACGAGCAGTACTTC; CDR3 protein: CASRRPRQGQGGPYEQYF
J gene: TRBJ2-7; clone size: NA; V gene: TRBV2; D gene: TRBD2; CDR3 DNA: TGTGCCAGTAGACTAGCGGGGGACTACTACGAGCAGTACTTC; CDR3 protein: CASRLAGDYYEQYF
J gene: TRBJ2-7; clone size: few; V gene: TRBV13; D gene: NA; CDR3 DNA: TGTGCCAGCAGCGGTTGGCGGGGCTCCTACGAGCAGTACTTC; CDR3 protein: CASSGWRGSYEQYF
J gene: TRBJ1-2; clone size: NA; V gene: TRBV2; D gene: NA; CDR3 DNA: TGTGCCAGCAGCCCCAGCGGGGGGCAAAGCTACACCTTC; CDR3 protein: CASSPSGGQSYTF
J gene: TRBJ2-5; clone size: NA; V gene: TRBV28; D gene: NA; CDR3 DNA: TGTGCCAGCAGGCCCTTAGAGGCCTACCAAGAGACCCAGTACTTC; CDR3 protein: CASRPLEAYQETQYF
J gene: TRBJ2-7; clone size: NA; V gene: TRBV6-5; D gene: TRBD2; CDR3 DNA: TGTGCCAGCAGTTATAGCGGGGGAACCTACGAGCAGTACTTC; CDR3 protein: CASSYSGGTYEQYF
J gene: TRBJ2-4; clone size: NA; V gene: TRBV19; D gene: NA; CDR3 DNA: TGTGCCAGTAGTGCGGGTTACATTCAGTACTTC; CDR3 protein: CASSAGYIQYF
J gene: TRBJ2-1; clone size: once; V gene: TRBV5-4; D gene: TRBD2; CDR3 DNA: TGTGCCAACAGCAGGGGGACTAGCGGGAATTACAATGAGCAGTTCTTC; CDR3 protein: CANSRGTSGNYNEQFF
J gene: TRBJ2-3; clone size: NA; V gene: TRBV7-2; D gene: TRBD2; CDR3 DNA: TGTGCCAGCAGCCAGGGTCGCGGGAGATGGTCAGATACGCAGTATTTT; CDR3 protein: CASSQGRGRWSDTQYF
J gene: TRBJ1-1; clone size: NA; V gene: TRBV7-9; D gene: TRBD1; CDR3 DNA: TGTGCCAGCAGTTCCCAAGGGACAGGGAACACTGAAGCTTTCTTT; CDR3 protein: CASSSQGTGNTEAFF
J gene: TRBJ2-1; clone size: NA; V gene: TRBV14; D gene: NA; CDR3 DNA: TGTGCCAGCAGCCAAGGGCATTACAATGAGCAGTTCTTC; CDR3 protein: CASSQGHYNEQFF
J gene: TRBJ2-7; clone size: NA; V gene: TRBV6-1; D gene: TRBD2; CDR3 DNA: TGTGCCAGCAGTGAAGGAGCTAGCGGGAGGGCGCAGTCCTACGAGCAGTACTTC; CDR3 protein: CASSEGASGRAQSYEQYF
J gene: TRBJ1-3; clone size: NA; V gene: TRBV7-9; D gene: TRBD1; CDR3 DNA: TGTGCCAGCAGCTTAGGTGGGACAGAGGGTGGAAACACCATATATTTT; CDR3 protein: CASSLGGTEGGNTIYF
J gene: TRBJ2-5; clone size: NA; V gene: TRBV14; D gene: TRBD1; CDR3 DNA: TGTGCCAGCAGGGGACAGCCCGGGGAGACCCAGTACTTC; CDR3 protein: CASRGQPGETQYF